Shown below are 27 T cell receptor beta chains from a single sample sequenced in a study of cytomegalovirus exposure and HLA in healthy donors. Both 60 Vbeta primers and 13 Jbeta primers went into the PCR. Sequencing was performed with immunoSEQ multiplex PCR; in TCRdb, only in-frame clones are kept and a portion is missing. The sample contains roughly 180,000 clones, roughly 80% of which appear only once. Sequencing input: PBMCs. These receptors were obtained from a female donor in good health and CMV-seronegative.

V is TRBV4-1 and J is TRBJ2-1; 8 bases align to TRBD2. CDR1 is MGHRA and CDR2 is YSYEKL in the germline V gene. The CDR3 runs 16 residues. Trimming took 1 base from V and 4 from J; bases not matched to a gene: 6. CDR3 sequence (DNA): TGCGCCAGCAGCCAAGGCCATAGCGGGAATTACAATGAGCAGTTCTTC. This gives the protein CASSQGHSGNYNEQFF.

The CDR3 spells CASSTEQGSGNTIYF. The CDR3 bases are TGTGCCAGTAGTACGGAACAGGGGTCTGGAAACACCATATATTTT. The chain combines TRBV19 with TRBJ1-3; 7 bases agree with TRBD1. Losses at the gene ends were 4 bases for V and 1 base for J; bases not matched to a gene: 4. CDR3 size: 15 residues. Germline CDR1 is LNHDA and CDR2 is SQIVND (reference sequence). The full variable domain, in which reference TRBV19 and TRBJ1-3 provide the parts outside the CDR3, is DGGITQSPKYLFRKEGQNVTLSCEQNLNHDAMYWYRQDPGQGLRLIYYSQIVNDFQKGDIAEGYSVSREKKESFPLTVTSAQKNPTAFYLCASSTEQGSGNTIYFGEGSWLTVV.

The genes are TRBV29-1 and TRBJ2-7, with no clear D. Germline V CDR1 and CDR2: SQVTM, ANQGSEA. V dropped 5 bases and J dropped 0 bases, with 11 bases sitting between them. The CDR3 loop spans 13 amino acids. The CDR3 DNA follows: TGCAGCGTTTTCACAGAAAGCTCCTACGAGCAGTACTTC. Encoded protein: CSVFTESSYEQYF.

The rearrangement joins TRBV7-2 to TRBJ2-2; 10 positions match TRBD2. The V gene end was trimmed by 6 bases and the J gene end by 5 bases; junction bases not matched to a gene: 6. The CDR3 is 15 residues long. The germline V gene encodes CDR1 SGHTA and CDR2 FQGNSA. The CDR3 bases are TGTGCCAGCAGGGCACCGGGACTAGCGACCGGGGAGCTGTTTTTT. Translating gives CASRAPGLATGELFF.

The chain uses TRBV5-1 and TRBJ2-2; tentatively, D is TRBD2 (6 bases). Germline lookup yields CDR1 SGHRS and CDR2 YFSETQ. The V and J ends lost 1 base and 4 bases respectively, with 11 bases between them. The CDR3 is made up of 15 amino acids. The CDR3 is CASSLSGAGTGELFF. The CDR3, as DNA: TGCGCCAGCAGCTTGTCGGGAGCTGGCACCGGGGAGCTGTTTTTT.

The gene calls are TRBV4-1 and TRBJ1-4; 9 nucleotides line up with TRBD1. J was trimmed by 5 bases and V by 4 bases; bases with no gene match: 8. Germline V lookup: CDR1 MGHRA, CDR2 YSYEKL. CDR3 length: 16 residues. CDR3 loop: CASSPPTGGWNEKLFF. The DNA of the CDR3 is TGCGCCAGCAGCCCCCCTACAGGGGGCTGGAATGAAAAACTGTTTTTT.

CDR3 sequence (DNA): TGTGCCAGTAGTAGAACGCGGGATTCACCCCTCCACTTT. This translates into CASSRTRDSPLHF. The V and J genes are TRBV19 and TRBJ1-6; D remains unclear. CDR1 and CDR2 (germline): LNHDA, SQIVND (reference sequence). The CDR3 sequence is 13 residues long. Trimming pared 4 bases from V and 8 bases from J, leaving 9 bases between.

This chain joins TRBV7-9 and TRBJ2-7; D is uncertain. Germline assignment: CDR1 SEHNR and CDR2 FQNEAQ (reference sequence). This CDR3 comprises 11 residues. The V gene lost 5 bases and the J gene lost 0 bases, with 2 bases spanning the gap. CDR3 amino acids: CASSHSYEQYF. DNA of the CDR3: TGTGCCAGCAGCCACTCCTACGAGCAGTACTTC.

CDR3 protein: CASISRGTNEKLFF. For the CDR3, the DNA is TGTGCCAGCATCTCCAGGGGGACTAATGAAAAACTGTTTTTT. This rearrangement joins TRBV6-1 to TRBJ1-4; 7 positions agree with TRBD1. CDR3 length: 14 residues. Germline assignment: CDR1 MNHNS and CDR2 SASEGT. With V trimmed by 7 bases and J by 2 bases, 4 bases remained unmatched.

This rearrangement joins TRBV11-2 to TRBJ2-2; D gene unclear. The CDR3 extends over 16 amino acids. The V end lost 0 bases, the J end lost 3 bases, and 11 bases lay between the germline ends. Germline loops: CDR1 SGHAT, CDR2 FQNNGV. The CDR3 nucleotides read TGTGCCAGCAGCTTAGACGACATGGCCTACACCGGGGAGCTGTTTTTT. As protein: CASSLDDMAYTGELFF.

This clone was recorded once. In nucleotides, the CDR3 is TGTGCCAGCCTAATACGTCTTAGCGGGAGGGCCACAGATACGCAGTATTTT. Residues: CASLIRLSGRATDTQYF. The chain combines TRBV2 with TRBJ2-3, with 11 positions matching TRBD2. The CDR3 is 17 amino acids. Germline CDR1 and CDR2: SNHLY and FYNNEI. The ends lost 8 bases at V and 2 bases at J; junction bases unmatched: 12.

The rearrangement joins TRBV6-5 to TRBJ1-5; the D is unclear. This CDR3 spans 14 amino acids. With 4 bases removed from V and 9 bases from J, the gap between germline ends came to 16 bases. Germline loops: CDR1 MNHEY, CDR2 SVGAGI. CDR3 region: CASSSLSSTGPQHF. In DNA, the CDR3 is TGTGCCAGCAGTTCTCTGTCGAGCACGGGGCCCCAGCATTTT.

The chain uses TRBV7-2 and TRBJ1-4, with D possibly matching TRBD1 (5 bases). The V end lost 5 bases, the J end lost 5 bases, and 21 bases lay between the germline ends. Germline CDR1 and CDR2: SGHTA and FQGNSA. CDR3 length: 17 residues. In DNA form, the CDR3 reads TGTGCCAGCAGCCACGGGGGGACCGGGCCCTTGAATGAAAAACTGTTTTTT. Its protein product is CASSHGGTGPLNEKLFF.

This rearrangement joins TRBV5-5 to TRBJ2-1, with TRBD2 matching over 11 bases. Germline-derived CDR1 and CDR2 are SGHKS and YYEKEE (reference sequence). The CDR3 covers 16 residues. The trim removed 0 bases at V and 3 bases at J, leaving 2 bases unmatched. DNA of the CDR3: TGTGCCAGCAGCTTGGGCGGGACTAGCGGCTACAATGAGCAGTTCTTC. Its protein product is CASSLGGTSGYNEQFF.

CDR3 protein: CASSLAAHRGETQYF. CDR3 nucleotide sequence: TGTGCCAGCAGCCTCGCCGCCCACAGGGGAGAGACCCAGTACTTC. The chain uses TRBV14 and TRBJ2-5; 7 nucleotides agree with TRBD1. The V and J ends lost 4 bases and 4 bases, in that order; junction bases with no gene match: 9. Germline-derived CDR1 and CDR2 are SGHDN and FVKESK. This CDR3 has 15 amino acids.

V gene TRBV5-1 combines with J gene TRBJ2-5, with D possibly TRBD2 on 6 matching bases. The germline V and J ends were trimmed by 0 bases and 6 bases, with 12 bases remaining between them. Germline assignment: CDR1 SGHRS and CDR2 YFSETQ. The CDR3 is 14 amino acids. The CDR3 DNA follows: TGCGCCAGCAGCTTGGCCGGGGGTATGAAGACCCAGTACTTC. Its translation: CASSLAGGMKTQYF.

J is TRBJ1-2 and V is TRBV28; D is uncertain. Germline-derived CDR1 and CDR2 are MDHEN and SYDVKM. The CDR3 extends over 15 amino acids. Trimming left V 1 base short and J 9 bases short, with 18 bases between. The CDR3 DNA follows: TGTGCCAGCAGTTTATTAGCTGGGTCCTCTTATAGCTACACCTTC. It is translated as CASSLLAGSSYSYTF.

CDR3 in amino acids: CASTLSGVPTDTQYF. In DNA form, the CDR3 reads TGTGCCAGCACCCTTAGCGGGGTGCCCACAGATACGCAGTATTTT. J is TRBJ2-3 and V is TRBV27; 8 nucleotides match TRBD2. The CDR3 sequence is 15 residues long. Germline CDR1 reads MNHEY; CDR2 reads SMNVEV (reference sequence). V shed 7 bases, J shed 2 bases, and the junction held 8 bases outside the gene matches.

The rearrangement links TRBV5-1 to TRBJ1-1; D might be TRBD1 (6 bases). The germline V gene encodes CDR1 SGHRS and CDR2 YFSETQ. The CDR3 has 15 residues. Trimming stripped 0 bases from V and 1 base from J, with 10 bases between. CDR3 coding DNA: TGCGCCAGCAGCTTGGAAGGGGGGGAGAACACTGAAGCTTTCTTT. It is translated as CASSLEGGENTEAFF.

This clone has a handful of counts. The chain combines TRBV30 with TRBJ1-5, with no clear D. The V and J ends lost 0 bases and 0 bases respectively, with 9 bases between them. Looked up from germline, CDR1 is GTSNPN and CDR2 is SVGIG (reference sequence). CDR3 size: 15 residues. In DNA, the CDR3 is TGTGCCTGGAGTGTATCGGGGATTAGCAATCAGCCCCAGCATTTT. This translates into CAWSVSGISNQPQHF.

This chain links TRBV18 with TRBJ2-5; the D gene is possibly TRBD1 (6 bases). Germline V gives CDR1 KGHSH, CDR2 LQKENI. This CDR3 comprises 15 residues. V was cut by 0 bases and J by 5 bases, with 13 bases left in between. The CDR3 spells CASSPPNRVDETQYF. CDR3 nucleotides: TGTGCCAGCTCACCACCGAACAGGGTCGATGAGACCCAGTACTTC.

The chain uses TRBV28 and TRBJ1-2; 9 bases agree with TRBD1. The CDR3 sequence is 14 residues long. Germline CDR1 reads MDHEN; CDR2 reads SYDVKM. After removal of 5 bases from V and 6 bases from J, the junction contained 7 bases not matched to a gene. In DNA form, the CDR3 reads TGTGCCAGCAGTCCCAGGGACAGGGTCCATGGCTACACCTTC. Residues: CASSPRDRVHGYTF.

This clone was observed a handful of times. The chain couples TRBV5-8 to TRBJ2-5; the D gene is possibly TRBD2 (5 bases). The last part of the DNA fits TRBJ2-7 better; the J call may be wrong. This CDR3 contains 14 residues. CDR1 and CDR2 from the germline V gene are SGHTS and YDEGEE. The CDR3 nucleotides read TGTGCCAGCAGCCCGAGGGTCGTTCGGCACGAGCAGTACTTC. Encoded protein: CASSPRVVRHEQYF.

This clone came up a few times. In DNA, the CDR3 is TGTGCCAGCGCCCCGGGGTGGAATGAAAAACTGTTTTTT. Its translation: CASAPGWNEKLFF. V is TRBV6-5 and J is TRBJ1-4; D ambiguous. Deletions cut 8 bases from V and 5 bases from J, with 12 bases between. This CDR3 has 13 amino acids. Germline CDR1 is MNHEY and CDR2 is SVGAGI.

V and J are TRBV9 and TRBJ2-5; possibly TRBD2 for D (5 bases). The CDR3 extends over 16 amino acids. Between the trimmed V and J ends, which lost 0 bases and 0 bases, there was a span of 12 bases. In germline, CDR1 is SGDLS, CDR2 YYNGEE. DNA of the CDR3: TGTGCCAGCAGCGTAGACCAGCGGAAGTACCAAGAGACCCAGTACTTC. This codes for CASSVDQRKYQETQYF.

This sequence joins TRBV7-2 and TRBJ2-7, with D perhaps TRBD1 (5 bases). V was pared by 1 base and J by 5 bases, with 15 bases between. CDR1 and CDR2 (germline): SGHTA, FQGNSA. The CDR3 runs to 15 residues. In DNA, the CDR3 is TGTGCCAGCAGCTTAGGGGGCCAGGAGTATGACGAGCAGTACTTC. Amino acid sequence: CASSLGGQEYDEQYF.

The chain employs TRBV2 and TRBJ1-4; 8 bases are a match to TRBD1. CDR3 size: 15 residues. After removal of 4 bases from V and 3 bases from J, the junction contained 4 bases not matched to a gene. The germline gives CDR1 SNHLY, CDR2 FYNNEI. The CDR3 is CASSARQGPNEKLFF. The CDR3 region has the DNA TGTGCCAGCAGTGCTCGACAGGGGCCTAATGAAAAACTGTTTTTT. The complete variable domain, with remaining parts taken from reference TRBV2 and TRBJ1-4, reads EPEVTQTPSHQVTQMGQEVILRCVPISNHLYFYWYRQILGQKVEFLVSFYNNEISEKSEIFDDQFSVERPDGSNFTLKIRSTKLEDSAMYFCASSARQGPNEKLFFGSGTQLSVL.